A single sample is the source of the 26 T cell receptor beta chains below, sequenced in a study of cytomegalovirus exposure and HLA in healthy donors. The PCR contained 60 Vbeta and 13 Jbeta primers. The repertoire was sequenced with immunoSEQ multiplex PCR; TCRdb's copy has only in-frame clones and lacks some. Of fewer than 200,000 clones in the sample, around 80% are singletons; the top ten hold about 0.77%. Sample: PBMCs. All receptors come from a woman aged 18-29 years in good health and CMV-seronegative.

V usage is TRBV5-4 and J usage is TRBJ1-3; perhaps TRBD1 as D (5 bases). CDR3 length: 14 amino acids. Per germline, CDR1 SGHNT and CDR2 YYREEE (reference sequence). The V and J ends lost 3 bases and 1 base respectively, with 8 bases between them. CDR3 in amino acids: CASSWGGSGNTIYF. Here the CDR3 DNA reads TGTGCCAGCAGCTGGGGGGGATCTGGAAACACCATATATTTT.

This chain joins TRBV28 and TRBJ2-1; weak D call: TRBD2 (5 bases). Germline CDR1 and CDR2: MDHEN and SYDVKM. V was cut by 3 bases and J by 0 bases, with 15 bases left in between. The CDR3 totals 17 residues. CDR3 sequence reads: CASSLLFRGHSYNEQFF. In DNA form, the CDR3 reads TGTGCCAGCAGTTTGTTATTTCGGGGTCACTCCTACAATGAGCAGTTCTTC.

This sequence joins TRBV28 and TRBJ2-2; D uncertain. Germline lookup yields CDR1 MDHEN and CDR2 SYDVKM. V dropped 6 bases and J dropped 6 bases, with 11 bases sitting between them. This CDR3 is built from 13 residues. The CDR3 DNA sequence: TGTGCCAGCAGCCTCACTTCGCCCGGGGAGCTGTTTTTT. It codes for CASSLTSPGELFF.

This clone was seen a handful of times. This chain joins TRBV7-9 and TRBJ2-7; D may be TRBD2 (5 bases). CDR1 SEHNR and CDR2 FQNEAQ come from the germline V gene (reference sequence). The CDR3 extends over 14 amino acids. Trimming removed 5 bases at V and 2 bases at J, with 13 bases between. The CDR3 DNA sequence: TGTGCCAGCAGCGGAGGCGAGAACCCCTACGAGCAGTACTTC. This codes for CASSGGENPYEQYF.

The chain has TRBV4-1 and TRBJ2-5; D is possibly TRBD1 (5 bases). The germline V gene encodes CDR1 MGHRA and CDR2 YSYEKL. V dropped 3 bases and J dropped 5 bases, with 16 bases sitting between them. The CDR3 contains 15 residues. The CDR3 region has the DNA TGCGCCAGCAGCCAGCAGCCCAGGGCTTCGGAGACCCAGTACTTC. It yields the protein CASSQQPRASETQYF.

This clone occurred a few times. This chain links TRBV18 with TRBJ1-1; tentative D call: TRBD1 (5 bases). CDR1 and CDR2 from the germline V gene are KGHSH and LQKENI. The CDR3 is 13 residues long. V lost 0 bases and J lost 5, with 7 bases in between. DNA for the CDR3: TGTGCCAGCTCACCACCCAGGGCTACTGAAGCTTTCTTT. Its translation is CASSPPRATEAFF.

The CDR3 region is CASSSGTASYEQYF. The CDR3 bases are TGTGCCAGCAGCTCAGGGACAGCTTCCTACGAGCAGTACTTC. This chain joins TRBV5-4 and TRBJ2-7; TRBD1 aligns across 7 bases. The length of the CDR3 is 14 residues. Germline CDR1 SGHNT, CDR2 YYREEE (reference sequence). Trimming cost V 3 bases and J 1 base; bases outside gene matches: 4. Combining the CDR3 with reference TRBV5-4 and TRBJ2-7 gives the whole variable domain ETGVTQSPTHLIKTRGQQVTLRCSSQSGHNTVSWYQQALGQGPQFIFQYYREEENGRGNFPPRFSGLQFPNYSSELNVNALELDDSALYLCASSSGTASYEQYFGPGTRLTVT.

This CDR3 reads CASSQPGGFGYTF. As DNA, the CDR3 is TGCGCCAGCAGCCAACCCGGCGGGTTTGGCTACACCTTC. The rearrangement uses TRBV4-1 and TRBJ1-2; D call uncertain. Germline V gene sequence: CDR1 MGHRA, CDR2 YSYEKL. This CDR3 comprises 13 residues. The ends were cut back, 2 bases at V and 7 bases at J, with 11 bases in the middle.

The CDR3 sequence is CASSLASGRAYEQYF. CDR3 nucleotide sequence: TGTGCCAGCAGCTTGGCTAGCGGGAGGGCCTACGAGCAGTACTTC. The chain couples TRBV5-6 to TRBJ2-7; TRBD2 agrees at 12 bases. The ends lost 0 bases at V and 2 bases at J; junction bases unmatched: 0. Germline CDR1 and CDR2: SGHDT and YYEEEE. The CDR3 spans 15 residues. Using reference TRBV5-6 and TRBJ2-7 for the parts outside the CDR3, the full variable domain is DAGVTQSPTHLIKTRGQQVTLRCSPKSGHDTVSWYQQALGQGPQFIFQYYEEEERQRGNFPDRFSGHQFPNYSSELNVNALLLGDSALYLCASSLASGRAYEQYFGPGTRLTVT.

V is TRBV27 and J is TRBJ2-7, with D perhaps matching TRBD1 (6 bases). CDR1 and CDR2 (germline): MNHEY, SMNVEV (reference sequence). V gave up 2 bases and J gave up 4 bases, with 27 bases separating them. The CDR3 length is 19 residues. The CDR3 nucleotides are TGTGCCAGCAGTTTACGCCCCCCGTTAACAGGGCCGGGAATGTACGAGCAGTACTTC. Amino acids: CASSLRPPLTGPGMYEQYF.

The chain is built from TRBV6-5 and TRBJ2-3, with TRBD1 identical over 7 bases. V lost 7 bases to trimming and J lost 3 bases; unmatched junction nucleotides: 10. This CDR3 comprises 15 residues. The germline CDR1 and CDR2 sequences are MNHEY and SVGAGI. Written as DNA, the CDR3 is TGTGCCAGCACCGACGGTACAGGGGAAACAGATACGCAGTATTTT. Protein product: CASTDGTGETDTQYF.

The V gene is TRBV4-2, the J gene TRBJ2-5, with a tentative D call TRBD2 (5 bases). The CDR3 covers 17 residues. V lost 3 bases to trimming and J lost 3 bases, with 20 bases between them. The V gene's germline CDR1 is LGHNA and CDR2 YNFKEQ. Here the CDR3 reads CASSHDPGLPWEETQYF. In DNA form, the CDR3 reads TGTGCCAGCAGCCATGATCCAGGACTGCCGTGGGAAGAGACCCAGTACTTC.

This clone showed up just once. V and J are TRBV5-4 and TRBJ1-4; a weak D match, TRBD1 (5 bases). Germline V gene lookup returns CDR1 SGHNT and CDR2 YYREEE (reference sequence). CDR3 size: 18 residues. V lost 1 base and J 0 bases, leaving 16 bases between the germline ends. CDR3 protein: CASSLSPGDPPTNEKLFF. Here the CDR3 DNA reads TGTGCCAGCAGCTTGAGTCCGGGGGATCCGCCAACTAATGAAAAACTGTTTTTT.

The chain uses TRBV6-1 and TRBJ1-5; D is ambiguous. Germline loops: CDR1 MNHNS, CDR2 SASEGT. There are 14 residues in the CDR3. Trimming took off 0 bases at V and 3 bases at J, with 6 bases between the two ends. CDR3 sequence: CASSEAASNQPQHF. CDR3 bases: TGTGCCAGCAGTGAAGCGGCCTCCAATCAGCCCCAGCATTTT.

The chain has TRBV7-9 and TRBJ1-1; D uncertain. The length of the CDR3 is 13 residues. The germline V and J ends were trimmed by 3 bases and 7 bases, with 12 bases remaining between them. CDR1 and CDR2 (germline): SEHNR, FQNEAQ (reference sequence). CDR3 coding DNA: TGTGCCAGCAGCTTTTACGCCGGCGGTGAAGCTTTCTTT. Protein product: CASSFYAGGEAFF.

The chain carries TRBV15 and TRBJ2-1; 9 nucleotides match TRBD2. The V and J ends lost 3 bases and 8 bases, in that order; junction bases with no gene match: 8. The CDR3 extends over 15 amino acids. The germline V gene has CDR1 LNHNV and CDR2 YYDKDF (reference sequence). CDR3 residues: CATSRISGSMHEQFF. CDR3 in DNA: TGTGCCACCAGCAGGATTAGCGGGAGTATGCATGAGCAGTTCTTC.

The chain recombines TRBV9 with TRBJ2-3; 12 positions match TRBD2. Losses at the gene ends were 4 bases for V and 4 bases for J; bases not matched to a gene: 13. CDR1 is SGDLS and CDR2 is YYNGEE in the germline V gene. This CDR3 comprises 18 residues. The CDR3 here is CASSPTSGRMSGSDTQYF. CDR3 bases: TGTGCCAGCAGCCCTACTAGCGGGAGGATGTCCGGGTCAGATACGCAGTATTTT. Using reference TRBV9 and TRBJ2-3 for the parts outside the CDR3, the full variable domain is DSGVTQTPKHLITATGQRVTLRCSPRSGDLSVYWYQQSLDQGLQFLIQYYNGEERAKGNILERFSAQQFPDLHSELNLSSLELGDSALYFCASSPTSGRMSGSDTQYFGPGTRLTVL.

This clone has just one count. The rearrangement links TRBV6-1 to TRBJ2-1, with unresolved D. Trimming left V 1 base short and J 6 bases short, with 13 bases between. Germline assignment: CDR1 MNHNS and CDR2 SASEGT. CDR3 size: 15 residues. The CDR3 protein is CASSEGARGVNEQFF. Here the CDR3 DNA reads TGTGCCAGCAGTGAAGGCGCGAGAGGCGTCAATGAGCAGTTCTTC.

The chain is built from TRBV6-5 and TRBJ2-5; TRBD2 aligns across 7 bases. With the DNA end fitting TRBJ2-7 better, the J assignment may be wrong. Germline V gene sequence: CDR1 MNHEY, CDR2 SVGAGI. This CDR3 has 15 amino acids. The CDR3 reads CASSELAEKSYEQYF. Here the CDR3 DNA reads TGTGCCAGCTCTGAGCTAGCGGAGAAATCCTACGAGCAGTACTTC.

As to this clone: Sequence at one end of the junction differs from germline and may be a read error. This chain uses TRBV7-9 with TRBJ2-3; D is unclear. Looked up from germline, CDR1 is SEHNR and CDR2 is FQNEAQ (reference sequence). The CDR3 contains 14 residues. The CDR3 DNA reads as TGTGCCAGCAGCAGACTCGATAGCACGGATACGCAGTATTTT. It specifies CASSRLDSTDTQYF.

The chain recombines TRBV28 with TRBJ1-4; weak D call: TRBD1 (5 bases). CDR1 MDHEN and CDR2 SYDVKM come from the germline V gene. The ends were cut back, 3 bases at V and 0 bases at J, with 8 bases in the middle. The CDR3 covers 15 residues. CDR3 sequence: CASSLTVPTNEKLFF. The CDR3 DNA follows: TGTGCCAGCAGTTTGACAGTACCAACTAATGAAAAACTGTTTTTT.

The gene calls are TRBV11-1 and TRBJ2-6; D unclear. V lost 5 bases and J lost 1, with 9 bases in between. The CDR3 has 15 amino acids. Germline loops: CDR1 SGHAT, CDR2 FQDESV (reference sequence). The CDR3 reads CASSLSRSGANVLTF. As DNA, the CDR3 is TGTGCCAGCAGCCTTAGCCGGTCTGGGGCCAACGTCCTGACTTTC.

V is TRBV11-2 and J is TRBJ2-1, with 8 bases fitting TRBD2. The CDR3 contains 15 residues. V gave up 5 bases and J gave up 3 bases; unmatched junction bases: 6. CDR1 and CDR2 from the germline V gene are SGHAT and FQNNGV. CDR3: CASSPRTSSYNEQFF. CDR3 sequence (DNA): TGTGCCAGCAGCCCTAGGACTAGCAGCTACAATGAGCAGTTCTTC.

The V call is TRBV5-1, the J call TRBJ1-2; 11 positions agree with TRBD1. The CDR3 is 16 residues long. The V gene's germline CDR1 is SGHRS and CDR2 YFSETQ. The trim removed 1 base at V and 3 bases at J, leaving 5 bases unmatched. The CDR3 DNA is TGCGCCAGCAGCTTGACCGGGACAGGGGGGGACTATGGCTACACCTTC. It translates to CASSLTGTGGDYGYTF. The whole variable domain, remainder taken from reference TRBV5-1 and TRBJ1-2, is KAGVTQTPRYLIKTRGQQVTLSCSPISGHRSVSWYQQTPGQGLQFLFEYFSETQRNKGNFPGRFSGRQFSNSRSEMNVSTLELGDSALYLCASSLTGTGGDYGYTFGSGTRLTVV.

V gene TRBV5-1 combines with J gene TRBJ2-7; D may be TRBD1 (5 bases). The CDR3 sequence is 15 residues long. The V end lost 0 bases, the J end lost 6 bases, and 16 bases lay between the germline ends. Germline assignment: CDR1 SGHRS and CDR2 YFSETQ. The DNA for the CDR3 is TGCGCCAGCAGCTTGGGGGGTGGGGCAGCAGCCGAGCAGTACTTC. It yields the protein CASSLGGGAAAEQYF.

A few counts support this clone. The chain joins TRBV4-3 to TRBJ1-4; the D gene is possibly TRBD1 (5 bases). The CDR3 extends over 16 amino acids. V lost 0 bases and J 8 bases, leaving 16 bases between the germline ends. Germline V gene data show CDR1 as LGHNA and CDR2 as YSLEER. The CDR3 DNA is TGCGCCAGCAGCCAAGATCTTGGGGGGGTACAGGAAAAACTGTTTTTT. Its translation is CASSQDLGGVQEKLFF.